This is a list of T cell receptor beta chains from one sample in a study of blood T cell repertoires in COVID-19. The table came from immunoSEQ multiplex PCR; TCRdb's copy has only in-frame clones and leaves some out. The repertoire holds about 280,000 clones, with roughly 89% as singletons. Sequenced material: peripheral blood. The receptors were sampled from a woman aged 25 to 39 with COVID-19, enrolled during active disease. CDR3s include the opening cysteine and the closing phenylalanine or tryptophan. D genes are given only for firm matches. Clone size is not always given. Where it is, it says once, few, many or a class for expanded clones.

d_gene,len,v_gene,j_gene,abundance,CDR3nt,CDR3aa
NA,15,TRBV2,TRBJ2-3,NA,TGTGCCAGCAGGTGGACTCCCCGCCCCCCAGATACGCAGTATTTT,CASRWTPRPPDTQYF
TRBD2,15,TRBV7-6,TRBJ2-1,NA,TGTGCCAGCACCCGGGGGGCGGGGGGCTACAATGAGCAGTTCTTC,CASTRGAGGYNEQFF
TRBD2,15,TRBV5-1,TRBJ2-7,NA,TGCGCCAGCAGCTTGGCCAGCGGGGGACTCGACGAGCAGTACTTC,CASSLASGGLDEQYF
TRBD2,14,TRBV2,TRBJ2-5,NA,TGTGCCAGCAGGAGGGTAGCGGGGGAAGAGACCCAGTACTTC,CASRRVAGEETQYF
NA,11,TRBV20-1,TRBJ2-1,NA,TGCAGTGCTAGGGACTATGGTGAGCAGTTCTTC,CSARDYGEQFF
NA,11,TRBV27,TRBJ2-3,once,TGTGCCAGCAGTGCGGTTGACCGCGTACATTTT,CASSAVDRVHF
NA,17,TRBV7-9,TRBJ2-1,NA,TGTGCCAGCAGCTTAGTTCCAGGTTTAAGCTCCTACAATGAGCAGTTCTTC,CASSLVPGLSSYNEQFF
TRBD2,17,TRBV27,TRBJ2-5,NA,TGTGCCAGCAGTTTATTGCTAGCGGGGGGCCCGGGAGAGACCCAGTACTTC,CASSLLLAGGPGETQYF
NA,14,TRBV5-1,TRBJ2-7,NA,TGCGCCAGCAGCTTGGCGGAGTCCGCCTACGAGCAGTACTTC,CASSLAESAYEQYF
NA,16,TRBV5-6,TRBJ1-5,NA,TGTGCCAGCAGCTTTTACCTGGGCCCAAGCAATCAGCCCCAGCATTTT,CASSFYLGPSNQPQHF
NA,12,TRBV10-3,TRBJ1-2,NA,TGTGCCGCCGATGCGGGGAACTATGGCTACACCTTC,CAADAGNYGYTF